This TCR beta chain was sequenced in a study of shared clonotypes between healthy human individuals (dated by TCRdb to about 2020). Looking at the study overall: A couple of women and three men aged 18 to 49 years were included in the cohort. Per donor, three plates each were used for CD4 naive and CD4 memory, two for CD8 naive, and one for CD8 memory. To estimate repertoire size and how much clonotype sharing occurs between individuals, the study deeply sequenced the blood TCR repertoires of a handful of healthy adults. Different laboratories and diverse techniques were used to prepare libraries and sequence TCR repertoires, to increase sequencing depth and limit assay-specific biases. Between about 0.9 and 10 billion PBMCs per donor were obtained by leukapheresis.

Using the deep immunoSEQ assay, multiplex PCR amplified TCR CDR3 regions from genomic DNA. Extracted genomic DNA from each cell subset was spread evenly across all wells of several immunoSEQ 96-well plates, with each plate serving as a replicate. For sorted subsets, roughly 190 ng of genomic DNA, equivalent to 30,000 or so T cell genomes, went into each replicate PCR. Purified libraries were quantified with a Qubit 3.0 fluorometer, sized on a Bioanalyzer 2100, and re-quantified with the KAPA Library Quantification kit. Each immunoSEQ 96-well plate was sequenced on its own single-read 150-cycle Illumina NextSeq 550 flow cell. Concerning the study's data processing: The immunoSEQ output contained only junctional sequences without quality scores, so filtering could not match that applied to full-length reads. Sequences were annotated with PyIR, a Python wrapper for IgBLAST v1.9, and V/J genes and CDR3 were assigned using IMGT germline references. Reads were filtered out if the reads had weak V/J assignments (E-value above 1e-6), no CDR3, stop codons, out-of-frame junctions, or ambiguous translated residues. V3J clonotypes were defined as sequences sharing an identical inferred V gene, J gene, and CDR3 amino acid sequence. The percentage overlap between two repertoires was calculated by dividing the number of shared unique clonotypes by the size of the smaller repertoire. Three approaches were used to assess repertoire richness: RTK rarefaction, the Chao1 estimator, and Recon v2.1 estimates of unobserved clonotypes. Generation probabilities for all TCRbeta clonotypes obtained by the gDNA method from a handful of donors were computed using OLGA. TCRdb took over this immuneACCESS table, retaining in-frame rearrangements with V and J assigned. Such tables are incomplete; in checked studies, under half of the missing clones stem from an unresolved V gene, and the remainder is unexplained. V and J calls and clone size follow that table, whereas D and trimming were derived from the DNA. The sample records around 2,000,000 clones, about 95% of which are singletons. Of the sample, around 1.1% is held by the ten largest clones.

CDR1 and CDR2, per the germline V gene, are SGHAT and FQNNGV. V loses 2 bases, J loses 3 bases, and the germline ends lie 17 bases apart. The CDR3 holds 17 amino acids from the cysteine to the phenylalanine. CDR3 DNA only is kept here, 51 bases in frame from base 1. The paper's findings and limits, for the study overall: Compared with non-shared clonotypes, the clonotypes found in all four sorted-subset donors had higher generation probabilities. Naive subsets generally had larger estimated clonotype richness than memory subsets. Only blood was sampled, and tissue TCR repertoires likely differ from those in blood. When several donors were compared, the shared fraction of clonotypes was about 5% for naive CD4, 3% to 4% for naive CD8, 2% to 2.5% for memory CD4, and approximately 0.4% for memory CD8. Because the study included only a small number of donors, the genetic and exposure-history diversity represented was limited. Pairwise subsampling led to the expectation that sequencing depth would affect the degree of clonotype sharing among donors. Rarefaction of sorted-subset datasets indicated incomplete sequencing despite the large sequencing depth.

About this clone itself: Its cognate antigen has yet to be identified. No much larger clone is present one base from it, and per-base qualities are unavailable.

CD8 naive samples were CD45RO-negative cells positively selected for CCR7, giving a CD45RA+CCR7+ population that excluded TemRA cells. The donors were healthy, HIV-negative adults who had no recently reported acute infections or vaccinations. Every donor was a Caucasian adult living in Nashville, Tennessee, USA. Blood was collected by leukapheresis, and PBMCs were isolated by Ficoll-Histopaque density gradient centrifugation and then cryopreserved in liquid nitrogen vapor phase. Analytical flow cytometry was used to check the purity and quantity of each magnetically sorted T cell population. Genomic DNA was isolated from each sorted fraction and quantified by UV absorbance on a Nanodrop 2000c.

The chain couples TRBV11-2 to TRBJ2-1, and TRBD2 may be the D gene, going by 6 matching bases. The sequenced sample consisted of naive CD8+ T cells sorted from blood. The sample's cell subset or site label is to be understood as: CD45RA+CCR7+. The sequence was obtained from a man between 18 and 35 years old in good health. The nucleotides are TGTGCCAGCAGCTTAAAGGCTAGCGCCTCACTCTACAATGAGCAGTTCTTC. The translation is CASSLKASASLYNEQFF.